This TCR beta chain was identified during a study of T cells in Graves' hyperthyroidism and ophthalmopathy. Not enrolled were patients with uncontrolled infection, other autoimmune disease, pregnancy or lactation. The V gene lost 11 bases and the J gene lost 3 bases, with 16 bases spanning the gap. The CDR3 totals 13 residues. Germline CDR1 is SEHNR and CDR2 is FQNEAQ (reference sequence). This clonotype was counted ten times or more. Researchers took RNA transcripts and amplified the TCR beta CDR3 regions from them. In the first-round RT-PCR of the TCR CDR3, the HTBI primer set was used. One entry per CDR3 protein results from TCRdb running MiXCR on the multiplex PCR reads. The table includes roughly 500,000 distinct CDR3 sequences, around 24% detected once.

The TCR sequence derives from a woman aged 30 to 39 with Graves' ophthalmopathy. The chain joins TRBV7-9 to TRBJ1-1, with D unresolved. Sequenced input: blood. The CDR3 DNA is TGTGCCGGAGACCGGGATCCGGACACTGAAGCTTTCTTT. Its translation: CAGDRDPDTEAFF.